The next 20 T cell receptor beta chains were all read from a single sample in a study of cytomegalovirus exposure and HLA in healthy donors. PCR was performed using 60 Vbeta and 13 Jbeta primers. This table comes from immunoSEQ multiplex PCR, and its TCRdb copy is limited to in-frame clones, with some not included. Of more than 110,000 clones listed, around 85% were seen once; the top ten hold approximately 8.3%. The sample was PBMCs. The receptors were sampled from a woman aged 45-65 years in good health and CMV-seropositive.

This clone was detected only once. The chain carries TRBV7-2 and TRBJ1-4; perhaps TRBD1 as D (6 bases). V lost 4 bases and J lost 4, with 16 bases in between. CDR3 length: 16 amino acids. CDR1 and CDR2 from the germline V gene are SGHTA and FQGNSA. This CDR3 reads CASSSRGGADNEKLFF. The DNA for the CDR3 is TGTGCCAGCAGCTCCCGTGGGGGGGCGGATAATGAAAAACTGTTTTTT.

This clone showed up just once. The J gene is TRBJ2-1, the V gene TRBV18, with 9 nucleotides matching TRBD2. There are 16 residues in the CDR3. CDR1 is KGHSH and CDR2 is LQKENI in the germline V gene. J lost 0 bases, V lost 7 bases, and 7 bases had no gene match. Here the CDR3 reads CASLERGVSSYNEQFF. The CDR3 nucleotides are TGTGCCAGCTTGGAGCGGGGGGTGAGCTCCTACAATGAGCAGTTCTTC.

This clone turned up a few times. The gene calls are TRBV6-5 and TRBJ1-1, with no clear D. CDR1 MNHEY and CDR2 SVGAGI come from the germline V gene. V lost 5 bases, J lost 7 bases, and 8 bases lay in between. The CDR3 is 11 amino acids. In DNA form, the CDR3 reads TGTGCCAGCAGTACCGGTATTGAAGCTTTCTTT. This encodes CASSTGIEAFF.

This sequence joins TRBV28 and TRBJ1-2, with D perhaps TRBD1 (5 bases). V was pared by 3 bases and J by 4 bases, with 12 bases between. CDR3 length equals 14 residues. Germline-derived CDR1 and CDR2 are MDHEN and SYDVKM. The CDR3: CASSLETGAYGYTF. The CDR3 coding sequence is TGTGCCAGCAGTTTGGAAACAGGTGCCTATGGCTACACCTTC.

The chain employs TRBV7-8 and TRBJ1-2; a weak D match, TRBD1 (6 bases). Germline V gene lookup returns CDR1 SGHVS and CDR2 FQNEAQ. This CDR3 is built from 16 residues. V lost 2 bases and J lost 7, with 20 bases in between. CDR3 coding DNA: TGTGCCAGCAGCTTAACGCGCATCAACAGGGTTGCTGGCTACACCTTC. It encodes CASSLTRINRVAGYTF.

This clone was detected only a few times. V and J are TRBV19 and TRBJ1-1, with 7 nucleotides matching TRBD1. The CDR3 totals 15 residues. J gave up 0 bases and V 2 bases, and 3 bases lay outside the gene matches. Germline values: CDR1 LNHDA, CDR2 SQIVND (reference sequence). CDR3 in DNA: TGTGCCAGTAGTATAACCGGGACAGTGAACACTGAAGCTTTCTTT. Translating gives CASSITGTVNTEAFF.

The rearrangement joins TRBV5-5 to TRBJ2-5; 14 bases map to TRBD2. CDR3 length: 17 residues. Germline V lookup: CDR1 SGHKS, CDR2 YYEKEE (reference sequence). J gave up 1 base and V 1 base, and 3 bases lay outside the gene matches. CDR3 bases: TGTGCCAGCAGCTTGTACGGGACTAGCGGGGGCCAAGAGACCCAGTACTTC. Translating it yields CASSLYGTSGGQETQYF. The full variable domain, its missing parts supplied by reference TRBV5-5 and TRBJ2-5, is DAGVTQSPTHLIKTRGQQVTLRCSPISGHKSVSWYQQVLGQGPQFIFQYYEKEERGRGNFPDRFSARQFPNYSSELNVNALLLGDSALYLCASSLYGTSGGQETQYFGPGTRLLVL.

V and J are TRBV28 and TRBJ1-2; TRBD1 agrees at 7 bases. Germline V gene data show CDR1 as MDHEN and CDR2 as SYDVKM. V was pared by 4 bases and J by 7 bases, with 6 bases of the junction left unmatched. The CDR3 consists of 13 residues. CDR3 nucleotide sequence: TGTGCCAGCAGTTCAGGGGGTAGCTCTGGCTACACCTTC. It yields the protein CASSSGGSSGYTF.

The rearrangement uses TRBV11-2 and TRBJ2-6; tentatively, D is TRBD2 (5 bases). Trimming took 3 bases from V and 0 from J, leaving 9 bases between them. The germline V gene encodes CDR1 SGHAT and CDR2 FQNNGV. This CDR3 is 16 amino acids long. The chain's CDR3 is CASSLGAFSGANVLTF. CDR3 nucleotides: TGTGCCAGCAGCTTGGGAGCTTTCTCTGGGGCCAACGTCCTGACTTTC. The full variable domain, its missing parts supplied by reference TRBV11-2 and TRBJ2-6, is EAGVAQSPRYKIIEKRQSVAFWCNPISGHATLYWYQQILGQGPKLLIQFQNNGVVDDSQLPKDRFSAERLKGVDSTLKIQPAKLEDSAVYLCASSLGAFSGANVLTFGAGSRLTVL.

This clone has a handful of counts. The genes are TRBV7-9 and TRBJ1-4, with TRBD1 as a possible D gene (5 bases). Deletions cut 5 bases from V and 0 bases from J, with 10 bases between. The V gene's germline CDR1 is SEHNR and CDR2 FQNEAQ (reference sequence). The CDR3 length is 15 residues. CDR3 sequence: CASSSWTSTNEKLFF. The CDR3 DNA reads TGTGCCAGCAGCAGCTGGACATCAACTAATGAAAAACTGTTTTTT.

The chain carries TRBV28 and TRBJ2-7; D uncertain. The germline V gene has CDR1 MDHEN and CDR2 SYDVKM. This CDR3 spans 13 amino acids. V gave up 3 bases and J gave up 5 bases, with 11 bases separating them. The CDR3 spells CASSFRVLHEQYF. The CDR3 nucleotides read TGTGCCAGCAGTTTCCGGGTTCTTCACGAGCAGTACTTC.

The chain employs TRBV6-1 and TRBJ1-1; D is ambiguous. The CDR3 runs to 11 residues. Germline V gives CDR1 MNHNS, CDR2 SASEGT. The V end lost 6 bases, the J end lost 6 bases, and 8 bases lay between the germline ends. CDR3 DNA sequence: TGTGCCAGCAGCCCCTACCCTGAAGCTTTCTTT. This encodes CASSPYPEAFF.

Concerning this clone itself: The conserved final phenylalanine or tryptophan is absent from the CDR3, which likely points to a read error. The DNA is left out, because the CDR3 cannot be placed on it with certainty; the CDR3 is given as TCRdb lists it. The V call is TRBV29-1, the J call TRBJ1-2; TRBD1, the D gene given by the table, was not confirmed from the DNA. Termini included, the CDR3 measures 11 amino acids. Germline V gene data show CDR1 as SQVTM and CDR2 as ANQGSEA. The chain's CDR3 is CSVVAGGIVSL.

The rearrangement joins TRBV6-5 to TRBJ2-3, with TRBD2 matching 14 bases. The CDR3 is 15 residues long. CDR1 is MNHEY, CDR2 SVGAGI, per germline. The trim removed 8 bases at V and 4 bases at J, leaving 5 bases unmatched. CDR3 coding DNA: TGTGCCAGCTCCCCGGGACTAGCGGGGGCAGATACGCAGTATTTT. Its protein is CASSPGLAGADTQYF.

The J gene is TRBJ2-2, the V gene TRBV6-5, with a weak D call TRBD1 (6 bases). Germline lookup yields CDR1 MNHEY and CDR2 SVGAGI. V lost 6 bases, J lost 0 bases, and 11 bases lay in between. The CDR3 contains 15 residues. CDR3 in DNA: TGTGCCAGCAGACTTGACAGGCCGAACACCGGGGAGCTGTTTTTT. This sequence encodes CASRLDRPNTGELFF.

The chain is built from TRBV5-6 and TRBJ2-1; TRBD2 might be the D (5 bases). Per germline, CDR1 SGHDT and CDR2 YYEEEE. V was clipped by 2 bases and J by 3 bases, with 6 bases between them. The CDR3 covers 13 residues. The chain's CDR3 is CASSLDYYNEQFF. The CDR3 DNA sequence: TGTGCCAGCAGCTTAGACTACTACAATGAGCAGTTCTTC.

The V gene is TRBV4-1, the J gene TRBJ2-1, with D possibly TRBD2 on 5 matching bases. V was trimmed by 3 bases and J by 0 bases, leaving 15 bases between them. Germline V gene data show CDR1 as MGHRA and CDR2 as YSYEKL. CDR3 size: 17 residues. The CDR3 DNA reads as TGCGCCAGCAGCCATTCTCCGAGGGCAGGCTCCTACAATGAGCAGTTCTTC. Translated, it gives CASSHSPRAGSYNEQFF.

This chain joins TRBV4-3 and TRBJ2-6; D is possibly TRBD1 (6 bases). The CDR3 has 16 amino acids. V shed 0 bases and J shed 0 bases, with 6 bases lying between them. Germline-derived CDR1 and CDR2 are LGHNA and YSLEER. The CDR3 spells CASSQEQGSGANVLTF. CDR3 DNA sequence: TGCGCCAGCAGCCAAGAACAGGGCTCTGGGGCCAACGTCCTGACTTTC.

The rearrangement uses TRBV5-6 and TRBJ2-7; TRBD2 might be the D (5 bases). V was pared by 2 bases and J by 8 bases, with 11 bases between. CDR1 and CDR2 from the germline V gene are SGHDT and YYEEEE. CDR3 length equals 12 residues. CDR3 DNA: TGTGCCAGCAGCTTTGGTAGGGAGCAGCAGTACTTC. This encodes CASSFGREQQYF.

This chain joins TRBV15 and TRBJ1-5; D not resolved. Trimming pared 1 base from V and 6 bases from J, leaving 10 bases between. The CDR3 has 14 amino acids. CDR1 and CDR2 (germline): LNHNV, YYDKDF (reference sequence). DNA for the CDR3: TGTGCCACCAGCAGAGGCGGGCCTGGTCAGCCCCAGCATTTT. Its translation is CATSRGGPGQPQHF.